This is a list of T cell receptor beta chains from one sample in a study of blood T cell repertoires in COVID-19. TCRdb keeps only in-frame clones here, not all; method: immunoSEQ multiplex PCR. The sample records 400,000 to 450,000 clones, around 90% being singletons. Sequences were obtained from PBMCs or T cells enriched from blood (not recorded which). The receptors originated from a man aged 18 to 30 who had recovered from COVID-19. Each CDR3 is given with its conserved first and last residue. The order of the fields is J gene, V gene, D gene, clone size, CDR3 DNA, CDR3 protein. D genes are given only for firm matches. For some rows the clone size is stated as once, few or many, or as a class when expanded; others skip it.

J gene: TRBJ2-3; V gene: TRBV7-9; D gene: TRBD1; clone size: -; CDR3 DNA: TGTGCCAGCACCCCAAAGGGACAGGGCACAGATACGCAGTATTTT; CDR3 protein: CASTPKGQGTDTQYF
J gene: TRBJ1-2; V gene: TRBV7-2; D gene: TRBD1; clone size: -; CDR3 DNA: TGTGCCAGCAGGCGACAGGGGGACTATGGCTACACCTTC; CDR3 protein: CASRRQGDYGYTF
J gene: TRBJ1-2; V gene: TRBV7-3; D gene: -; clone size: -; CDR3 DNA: TGTGCCAGCAGCCCCGGCGGGGGAGGGAACTATGGCTACACCTTC; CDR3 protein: CASSPGGGGNYGYTF
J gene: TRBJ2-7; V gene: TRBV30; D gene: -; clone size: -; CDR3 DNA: TGTGCCTGGGGGGGGTACAGGGAAAACTACGAGCAGTACTTC; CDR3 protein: CAWGGYRENYEQYF
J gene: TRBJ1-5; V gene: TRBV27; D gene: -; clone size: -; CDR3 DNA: TGTGCCAGCAGTTTGATCACCGGTAGCAATCAGCCCCAGCATTTT; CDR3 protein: CASSLITGSNQPQHF
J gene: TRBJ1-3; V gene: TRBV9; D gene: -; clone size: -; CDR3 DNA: TGTGCCAGCAGCGTACGCCCCCAGGAAACCATTGGCTCTGGAAACACCATATATTTT; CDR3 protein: CASSVRPQETIGSGNTIYF
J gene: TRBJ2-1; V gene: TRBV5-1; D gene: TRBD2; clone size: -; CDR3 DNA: TGCGCCAGCAGCATGGGACTAGCAGTGTACAATGAGCAGTTCTTC; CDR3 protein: CASSMGLAVYNEQFF
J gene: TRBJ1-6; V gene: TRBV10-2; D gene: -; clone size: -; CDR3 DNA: TGCGCCGGGGCATCAGGGGTACGGTCACCCCTCCACTTT; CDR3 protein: CAGASGVRSPLHF
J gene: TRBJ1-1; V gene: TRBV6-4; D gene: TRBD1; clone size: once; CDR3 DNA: TGTGCCAGCAGTGCCGGGACAGGGGGAGTAGGAGCTTTCTTT; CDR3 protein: CASSAGTGGVGAFF
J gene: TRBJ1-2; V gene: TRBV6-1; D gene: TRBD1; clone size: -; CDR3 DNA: TGTGCCAGCAGTGACGCAGGGGGCTATGGCTACACCTTC; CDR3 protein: CASSDAGGYGYTF